The 20 T cell receptor beta chains presented below share a single source sample, sequenced in a study of regulatory T cells in long-lasting Graves disease. Relying on iRepertoire HTBI primers and Arm-PCR of CDR3 regions, the team built TCR beta libraries. MiXCR, applied by TCRdb to the multiplex PCR reads, yields one record per CDR3 protein. The profile shows about 460,000 distinct CDR3 sequences, approximately 22% of them singletons. Time point of the sample: persistent/refractory GD, antithyroid drugs over 5 years with positive TRAb. The authors made the TCR library using RNA they extracted from PBMCs. The source was peripheral blood mononuclear cells (PBMCs), collected when the disease was refractory, from a patient treated with antithyroid drugs. Every receptor here comes from a female donor with Graves disease.

In its sample, this clonotype was seen many times. This chain connects TRBV11-1 to TRBJ1-2, with a weak D call TRBD1 (5 bases). This CDR3 spans 15 amino acids. From germline, CDR1 is SGHAT and CDR2 FQDESV (reference sequence). V shed 5 bases and J shed 6 bases, with 19 bases lying between them. CDR3 in amino acids: CASSPRSGGWDGYTF. Written as DNA, the CDR3 is TGTGCCAGCAGCCCCCGGAGTGGGGGATGGGATGGCTACACCTTC.

The J gene is TRBJ2-1, the V gene TRBV7-2, with D perhaps TRBD2 (7 bases). CDR3 length: 16 residues. The V end was cut by 11 bases, the J end by 4 bases, with 24 bases between. Germline V gene data show CDR1 as SGHTA and CDR2 as FQGNSA. The chain's CDR3 is CAAGGRGQTRYNEQFF. As DNA, the CDR3 is TGTGCCGCCGGGGGGCGGGGGCAGACGCGGTACAATGAGCAGTTCTTC.

A word on this clonotype: This may come from a read error, since a much larger clone is one base off. The chain uses TRBV20-1 and TRBJ2-2; D unclear. The CDR3 runs 13 residues. From germline, CDR1 is DFQATT and CDR2 SNEGSKA (reference sequence). The CDR3, as DNA: TGCAGTGCTAACTACAAGAACGCCGGGGAGCTGTTTTTT. Its translation: CSANYKNAGELFF.

This clonotype was recorded at least ten times. DNA of the CDR3: TGTGCTAGTGCTAGCGGGTCGCGAGGACGTGGCTACACCTTC. It translates to CASASGSRGRGYTF. The chain couples TRBV12-5 to TRBJ1-2, with unresolved D. Trimming took 7 bases from V and 7 from J, leaving 19 bases between them. The germline V gene encodes CDR1 LGHNT and CDR2 FRNRAP. This CDR3 has 14 amino acids. Full variable domain (missing parts from reference TRBV12-5 and TRBJ1-2): DARVTQTPRHKVTEMGQEVTMRCQPILGHNTVFWYRQTMMQGLELLAYFRNRAPLDDSGMPKDRFSAEMPDATLATLKIQPSEPRDSAVYFCASASGSRGRGYTFGSGTRLTVV.

The table lists this clonotype with a few counts. The J gene is TRBJ1-3, the V gene TRBV28; 9 nucleotides agree with TRBD1. After removal of 3 bases from V and 0 bases from J, the junction contained 3 bases not matched to a gene. There are 16 residues in the CDR3. The germline CDR1 and CDR2 sequences are MDHEN and SYDVKM. This chain's CDR3 is CASSFVDRGSGNTIYF. The CDR3 DNA reads TGTGCCAGCAGTTTCGTGGACAGGGGCTCTGGAAACACCATATATTTT.

This clonotype was detected a few times. CDR3 nucleotides: TGTGCCAGCAGTAGGGCCGGGACGCCGCAAGAGACCCAGTACTTC. It is translated as CASSRAGTPQETQYF. V gene TRBV7-3 combines with J gene TRBJ2-5; D is perhaps TRBD1 or TRBD2 (5 bases each). With 6 bases removed from V and 2 bases from J, the gap between germline ends came to 16 bases. The length of the CDR3 is 15 residues. The germline V gene has CDR1 SGHTA and CDR2 FQGTGA.

This clonotype was found many times. The chain employs TRBV20-1 and TRBJ2-7; D not certain. The CDR3 spans 12 residues. Trimming left V 3 bases short and J 5 bases short, with 11 bases between. Per the germline V gene, CDR1 is DFQATT and CDR2 is SNEGSKA (reference sequence). CDR3 sequence reads: CSASLSADEQYF. The CDR3 bases are TGCAGTGCTAGTCTCTCTGCGGACGAGCAGTACTTC.

This chain connects TRBV7-3 to TRBJ2-5; weak D call: TRBD1 (5 bases). The CDR3 consists of 14 residues. From germline, CDR1 is SGHTA and CDR2 FQGTGA. V lost 5 bases, J lost 0 bases, and 10 bases lay in between. The CDR3: CASSQGSYQETQYF. The CDR3 coding sequence is TGTGCCAGCAGCCAGGGTTCGTACCAAGAGACCCAGTACTTC. The full variable domain, its missing parts supplied by reference TRBV7-3 and TRBJ2-5, is GAGVSQTPSNKVTEKGKYVELRCDPISGHTALYWYRQSLGQGPEFLIYFQGTGAADDSGLPNDRFFAVRPEGSVSTLKIQRTERGDSAVYLCASSQGSYQETQYFGPGTRLLVL.

This clonotype occurred once. A much larger clone lies a single base off, so this may be a read error. The chain combines TRBV7-2 with TRBJ1-5, with D possibly TRBD1 on 5 matching bases. V lost 5 bases and J lost 6, with 11 bases in between. The germline gives CDR1 SGHTA, CDR2 FQGNSA. This CDR3 region has 13 residues. The CDR3 is CASSPQTAQPQHF. CDR3 DNA: TGTGCCAGCAGCCCCCAGACAGCTCAGCCCCAGCATTTT.

This chain connects TRBV11-1 to TRBJ2-3, with TRBD2 matching 7 bases. The CDR3 length is 15 residues. J lost 4 bases, V lost 2 bases, and 6 bases had no gene match. CDR1 is SGHAT, CDR2 FQDESV, per germline (reference sequence). CDR3 nucleotide sequence: TGTGCCAGCAGCTTAAGCCTAGCGGTTTCAGATACGCAGTATTTT. Protein product: CASSLSLAVSDTQYF. The full variable domain, in which reference TRBV11-1 and TRBJ2-3 provide the parts outside the CDR3, is EAEVAQSPRYKITEKSQAVAFWCDPISGHATLYWYRQILGQGPELLVQFQDESVVDDSQLPKDRFSAERLKGVDSTLKIQPAELGDSAMYLCASSLSLAVSDTQYFGPGTRLTVL.

This clonotype showed up many times. The chain uses TRBV2 and TRBJ2-4; D is undetermined. CDR1 and CDR2 from the germline V gene are SNHLY and FYNNEI. The CDR3 contains 14 residues. Trimming left V 1 base short and J 3 bases short, with 7 bases between. The CDR3 protein is CASSEGHSKNIQYF. The CDR3, as DNA: TGTGCCAGCAGTGAAGGACATAGCAAAAACATTCAGTACTTC.

Written as DNA, the CDR3 is TGTGCCTGGAGTGTGGGGCGGGGGGGCTTCTATGAGACCCAGTACTTC. Translating gives CAWSVGRGGFYETQYF. The chain is built from TRBV30 and TRBJ2-5, with 9 bases lining up with TRBD2. CDR1 is GTSNPN and CDR2 is SVGIG in the germline V gene (reference sequence). The V segment lost 0 bases and the J segment 5 bases; nucleotides outside the gene matches: 10. There are 16 residues in the CDR3.

This clonotype came up a few times. This rearrangement joins TRBV20-1 to TRBJ1-6; no clear D. The CDR3 covers 14 residues. V lost 3 bases to trimming and J lost 5 bases, with 11 bases between them. Looked up from germline, CDR1 is DFQATT and CDR2 is SNEGSKA (reference sequence). The CDR3 nucleotides read TGCAGTGCTAGCGGGCGGCGTGATAATTCACCCCTCCACTTT. Translated: CSASGRRDNSPLHF.

There are a few counts of this clonotype. The chain is built from TRBV7-2 and TRBJ1-6; TRBD1 agrees at 9 bases. Germline CDR1 and CDR2: SGHTA and FQGNSA. The junction had 11 bases not matched to a gene; V was cut back by 0 bases and J by 8 bases. CDR3 length equals 18 residues. The CDR3 sequence: CASSLANRDRVSYSPLHF. CDR3 bases: TGTGCCAGCAGCTTAGCTAACCGGGACAGGGTGTCGTATTCACCCCTCCACTTT. The full variable domain, with the rest looked up from reference TRBV7-2 and TRBJ1-6, is GAGVSQSPSNKVTEKGKDVELRCDPISGHTALYWYRQSLGQGLEFLIYFQGNSAPDKSGLPSDRFSAERTGGSVSTLTIQRTQQEDSAVYLCASSLANRDRVSYSPLHFGNGTRLTVT.

As concerns this clonotype: A much larger clonotype is one base distant, so this may be a read error. This rearrangement joins TRBV7-2 to TRBJ1-5; D gene unclear. From germline, CDR1 is SGHTA and CDR2 FQGNSA. The length of the CDR3 is 13 residues. CDR3 in amino acids: CASSYQINQLQHF. CDR3 coding DNA: TGTGCCAGCAGCTACCAGATCAATCAGCTCCAGCATTTT.

The CDR3 region is CSAPFGLREAYNSPLHF. CDR3 DNA sequence: TGCAGTGCACCCTTTGGGCTCAGGGAAGCCTATAATTCACCCCTCCACTTT. This sequence joins TRBV20-1 and TRBJ1-6; D may be TRBD1 (5 bases). The CDR3 is made up of 17 amino acids. Trimming left V 6 bases short and J 2 bases short, with 20 bases between. The germline V gene encodes CDR1 DFQATT and CDR2 SNEGSKA (reference sequence).

This clonotype was seen many times. The chain recombines TRBV15 with TRBJ2-5, with D possibly being TRBD1 (5 bases). CDR1 and CDR2 (germline): LNHNV, YYDKDF (reference sequence). CDR3 size: 13 residues. With 1 base removed from V and 5 bases from J, the gap between germline ends came to 8 bases. Here the CDR3 DNA reads TGTGCCACCAGCAGAGGACAGACGGAGACCCAGTACTTC. Protein: CATSRGQTETQYF.

The genes are TRBV5-1 and TRBJ2-7, with D unresolved. This CDR3 is 14 amino acids long. Germline V lookup: CDR1 SGHRS, CDR2 YFSETQ. The V gene lost 4 bases and the J gene lost 1 base, with 12 bases spanning the gap. The CDR3 loop is CASSVGEASYEQYF. The CDR3 DNA sequence: TGCGCCAGCAGCGTCGGTGAAGCGTCCTACGAGCAGTACTTC.

V and J are TRBV2 and TRBJ2-5; 7 bases align to TRBD2. Germline CDR1 reads SNHLY; CDR2 reads FYNNEI. The CDR3 has 14 amino acids. Trimming took 7 bases from V and 0 from J; bases not matched to a gene: 5. The CDR3 DNA sequence: TGTGCCAGCACAGGCGGGGGTAACCAAGAGACCCAGTACTTC. Amino acid sequence: CASTGGGNQETQYF.

This clonotype was seen more than once but under ten times. Here the CDR3 DNA reads TGTGCCATCAGTGAGTCTGCCCAGCCCCAGCATTTT. Protein: CAISESAQPQHF. This rearrangement joins TRBV10-3 to TRBJ1-5; D is unclear. Germline V gene data show CDR1 as ENHRY and CDR2 as SYGVKD. This CDR3 comprises 12 residues. V dropped 0 bases and J dropped 7 bases, with 4 bases sitting between them.